Following are 10 T cell receptor beta chains from one sample sequenced in a study of graft-versus-host responses after intestinal transplantation. Antigens for these TCRs are unknown. Generated by immunoSEQ multiplex PCR, the TCRdb table keeps only in-frame clones and is missing some. The repertoire has 80,000 to 100,000 clones, about nine tenths of them found once; the top ten carry about 0.073%. Material: unstimulated CD8+ T cells sorted from spleen or lymph node cells, obtained before transplant. The source is a human donor who was the organ donor for an intestinal transplant.

V and J are TRBV27 and TRBJ2-7; weak D call: TRBD1 (5 bases). Germline CDR1 and CDR2: MNHEY and SMNVEV (reference sequence). Trimming took off 3 bases at V and 5 bases at J, with 17 bases between the two ends. The CDR3 has 15 residues. CDR3 in DNA: TGTGCCAGCAGTTTTTATGCAGGGTATATACACGAGCAGTACTTC. Encoded protein: CASSFYAGYIHEQYF.

The chain couples TRBV5-4 to TRBJ2-2, with a possible D match to TRBD1 (7 bases). This CDR3 has 19 residues. With 2 bases removed from V and 3 bases from J, the gap between germline ends came to 23 bases. The germline V gene has CDR1 SGHNT and CDR2 YYREEE (reference sequence). The CDR3 sequence is CASSFELGGDRADTGELFF. The DNA for the CDR3 is TGTGCCAGCAGCTTTGAACTGGGCGGGGACAGAGCCGACACCGGGGAGCTGTTTTTT.

This clone was observed a single time. The J gene is TRBJ2-3, the V gene TRBV11-2, with 15 bases matching TRBD2. Trimming took 5 bases from V and 4 from J; bases not matched to a gene: 10. The CDR3 is 18 amino acids. Per germline, CDR1 SGHAT and CDR2 FQNNGV. CDR3: CASSLLGLAGGRADTQYF. The CDR3 bases are TGTGCCAGCAGCCTTCTCGGACTAGCGGGAGGGCGGGCAGATACGCAGTATTTT. Combining the CDR3 with reference TRBV11-2 and TRBJ2-3 gives the whole variable domain EAGVAQSPRYKIIEKRQSVAFWCNPISGHATLYWYQQILGQGPKLLIQFQNNGVVDDSQLPKDRFSAERLKGVDSTLKIQPAKLEDSAVYLCASSLLGLAGGRADTQYFGPGTRLTVL.

The V gene is TRBV2, the J gene TRBJ1-2; TRBD1 is a possible D gene (6 bases). V gave up 4 bases and J gave up 6 bases, with 18 bases separating them. This CDR3 contains 15 residues. The germline CDR1 and CDR2 sequences are SNHLY and FYNNEI. In DNA form, the CDR3 reads TGTGCCAGCAGTGGATCGGCGCAGGGGTACGATGGCTACACCTTC. It specifies CASSGSAQGYDGYTF. The full variable domain, completed using reference TRBV2 and TRBJ1-2, is EPEVTQTPSHQVTQMGQEVILRCVPISNHLYFYWYRQILGQKVEFLVSFYNNEISEKSEIFDDQFSVERPDGSNFTLKIRSTKLEDSAMYFCASSGSAQGYDGYTFGSGTRLTVV.

The chain employs TRBV14 and TRBJ2-7, with D possibly being TRBD1 (5 bases). Germline-derived CDR1 and CDR2 are SGHDN and FVKESK. The CDR3 is made up of 14 amino acids. V lost 4 bases and J lost 5, with 15 bases in between. CDR3 sequence reads: CASSLKGHVDEQYF. CDR3 in DNA: TGTGCCAGCAGCCTTAAAGGACACGTCGACGAGCAGTACTTC. The full variable domain, rest sourced from reference TRBV14 and TRBJ2-7, is EAGVTQFPSHSVIEKGQTVTLRCDPISGHDNLYWYRRVMGKEIKFLLHFVKESKQDESGMPNNRFLAERTGGTYSTLKVQPAELEDSGVYFCASSLKGHVDEQYFGPGTRLTVT.

The chain is built from TRBV6-5 and TRBJ2-1; D remains unclear. The CDR3 loop spans 15 amino acids. CDR1 and CDR2 (germline): MNHEY, SVGAGI. V shed 4 bases and J shed 8 bases, with 18 bases lying between them. The CDR3: CASSSALARVHEQFF. CDR3 in DNA: TGTGCCAGCAGTTCGGCCCTCGCTCGGGTCCATGAGCAGTTCTTC.

The chain recombines TRBV6-1 with TRBJ2-3; D ambiguous. V lost 4 bases and J lost 2, with 7 bases in between. Germline CDR1 and CDR2: MNHNS and SASEGT. The CDR3 is made up of 13 amino acids. CDR3 coding DNA: TGTGCCAGCAGTGTGGCAGTCACAGATACGCAGTATTTT. Its translation: CASSVAVTDTQYF.

Of note for this clone: One end of the junction varies from germline; a read error may be responsible. The same CDR3 also results from other DNA sequences found in this sample. V and J are TRBV27 and TRBJ1-1, with D tentatively TRBD1 (5 bases). The CDR3 has 14 residues. CDR1 is MNHEY, CDR2 SMNVEV, per germline (reference sequence). CDR3 loop: CASSSTGGDTEAFF. The CDR3 bases are TGCGCCAGCAGTTCTACGGGGGGGGACACTGAAGCTTTCTTT.

J is TRBJ2-7 and V is TRBV28; 9 bases line up with TRBD1. The germline gives CDR1 MDHEN, CDR2 SYDVKM. CDR3 length: 15 amino acids. J lost 3 bases, V lost 4 bases, and 7 bases had no gene match. Here the CDR3 reads CASSSEDRGGYEQYF. CDR3 sequence (DNA): TGTGCCAGCAGTTCCGAGGACAGGGGCGGCTACGAGCAGTACTTC.

The chain carries TRBV5-6 and TRBJ2-1; D is ambiguous. CDR1 and CDR2 (germline): SGHDT, YYEEEE. There are 14 residues in the CDR3. V lost 2 bases to trimming and J lost 7 bases, with 13 bases between them. CDR3 bases: TGTGCCAGCAGCTTCAGCCTAGTTGTAAATGAGCAGTTCTTC. Its protein is CASSFSLVVNEQFF.